Listed here are 30 T cell receptor beta chains from one sample, sequenced in a study of T cell responses to AZD1222 COVID-19 vaccine. Assay: immunoSEQ multiplex PCR; the TCRdb copy retains only in-frame clones and omits some. In the table there are 100,000 to 150,000 clones, more than 70% of which are singletons. Sequencing was performed on peripheral blood, taken on day 0 of AZD1222 vaccination. All receptors come from an adult in good health.

The rearrangement joins TRBV27 to TRBJ1-1; the D is unclear. Germline assignment: CDR1 MNHEY and CDR2 SMNVEV (reference sequence). The CDR3 has 14 amino acids. V was shortened by 2 bases and J by 4 bases, with 11 bases between the two germline ends. In nucleotides, the CDR3 is TGTGCCAGCAGTTTAGGGAATACTGGCACTGAAGCTTTCTTT. Translating gives CASSLGNTGTEAFF.

The chain recombines TRBV7-2 with TRBJ2-4; unclear D gene. V was pared by 3 bases and J by 0 bases, with 6 bases between. Germline V CDR1 and CDR2: SGHTA, FQGNSA. The CDR3 totals 14 residues. DNA of the CDR3: TGTGCCAGCAGCTTCCCTTTAGCCAAAAACATTCAGTACTTC. Translated: CASSFPLAKNIQYF. The full variable domain, with the rest looked up from reference TRBV7-2 and TRBJ2-4, is GAGVSQSPSNKVTEKGKDVELRCDPISGHTALYWYRQSLGQGLEFLIYFQGNSAPDKSGLPSDRFSAERTGGSVSTLTIQRTQQEDSAVYLCASSFPLAKNIQYFGAGTRLSVL.

This sequence joins TRBV5-6 and TRBJ1-1; 8 positions match TRBD1. Germline trimming cut 0 bases from V and 4 bases from J; bases unmatched to any gene: 5. The CDR3 is 15 residues long. Germline-derived CDR1 and CDR2 are SGHDT and YYEEEE. For the CDR3, the DNA is TGTGCCAGCAGCTTGGGGTACAGGGGGGGCACTGAAGCTTTCTTT. Protein sequence: CASSLGYRGGTEAFF.

This clone was found a few times. The rearrangement links TRBV27 to TRBJ2-7, with D unclear. Germline CDR1 is MNHEY and CDR2 is SMNVEV (reference sequence). With 5 bases removed from V and 2 bases from J, the gap between germline ends came to 13 bases. This CDR3 is 14 amino acids long. The CDR3 here is CASSASIGPYEQYF. Written as DNA, the CDR3 is TGTGCCAGCAGTGCTTCCATAGGGCCCTACGAGCAGTACTTC.

The chain links TRBV6-1 to TRBJ2-7; D is undetermined. V lost 3 bases and J lost 1, with 4 bases in between. The CDR3 has 12 residues. Looked up from germline, CDR1 is MNHNS and CDR2 is SASEGT. CDR3 sequence: CASSEGSYEQYF. As DNA, the CDR3 is TGTGCCAGCAGTGAGGGTTCCTACGAGCAGTACTTC.

The rearrangement uses TRBV27 and TRBJ1-6; D is ambiguous. CDR1 is MNHEY and CDR2 is SMNVEV in the germline V gene (reference sequence). CDR3 size: 15 residues. V lost 2 bases, J lost 6 bases, and 11 bases lay in between. The CDR3 region has the DNA TGTGCCAGCAGTTTACGGACCCTGAGTAATTCACCCCTCCACTTT. This gives the protein CASSLRTLSNSPLHF.

This clone was detected only a few times. The chain links TRBV9 to TRBJ2-7; 7 bases line up with TRBD2. The CDR3 extends over 19 amino acids. The V gene end was trimmed by 0 bases and the J gene end by 3 bases; junction bases not matched to a gene: 18. CDR1 is SGDLS and CDR2 is YYNGEE in the germline V gene. The CDR3 loop reads CASSVDPGTTINRFYEQYF. Here the CDR3 DNA reads TGTGCCAGCAGCGTAGACCCCGGGACTACCATCAATCGATTCTACGAGCAGTACTTC.

The chain couples TRBV5-1 to TRBJ2-1; 9 nucleotides line up with TRBD2. The CDR3 runs 18 residues. CDR1 is SGHRS, CDR2 YFSETQ, per germline. The V segment lost 4 bases and the J segment 4 bases; nucleotides outside the gene matches: 15. The CDR3 region has the DNA TGCGCCAGCAGCCTGGGGCGCCTAGCGGGAAGGGGGTACAATGAGCAGTTCTTC. Its translation: CASSLGRLAGRGYNEQFF.

The chain recombines TRBV6-5 with TRBJ2-7; 13 bases match TRBD2. J gave up 4 bases and V 7 bases, and 7 bases lay outside the gene matches. This CDR3 has 15 residues. Germline lookup yields CDR1 MNHEY and CDR2 SVGAGI. The CDR3 protein is CASTPPGLAGYEQYF. The CDR3 DNA reads TGTGCCAGCACCCCCCCGGGACTAGCGGGGTACGAGCAGTACTTC.

The rearrangement uses TRBV7-9 and TRBJ1-2; D ambiguous. Germline V gene lookup returns CDR1 SEHNR and CDR2 FQNEAQ (reference sequence). CDR3 length: 13 residues. V was clipped by 8 bases and J by 4 bases, with 14 bases between them. CDR3 amino acids: CASRLGIGYGYTF. The CDR3 coding sequence is TGTGCCAGCCGCCTTGGAATCGGCTATGGCTACACCTTC.

The V and J genes are TRBV28 and TRBJ1-5; TRBD1 matches 7 bases. In germline, CDR1 is MDHEN, CDR2 SYDVKM. Trimming took 6 bases from V and 3 from J; bases not matched to a gene: 14. The CDR3 has 17 amino acids. CDR3 amino acids: CASSPDRLPGPNQPQHF. CDR3 sequence (DNA): TGTGCCAGCAGCCCGGACAGGCTACCCGGGCCCAATCAGCCCCAGCATTTT.

The chain employs TRBV5-5 and TRBJ2-1; D is possibly TRBD2 (5 bases). The V end lost 6 bases, the J end lost 1 base, and 20 bases lay between the germline ends. This CDR3 is 17 amino acids long. Germline V gene lookup returns CDR1 SGHKS and CDR2 YYEKEE (reference sequence). Here the CDR3 DNA reads TGTGCCAGCATCCGAACCCCCGCGGGTGCATCCTACAATGAGCAGTTCTTC. Amino acids: CASIRTPAGASYNEQFF.

J is TRBJ1-2 and V is TRBV15; unclear D gene. The V and J ends lost 1 base and 2 bases respectively, with 8 bases between them. From germline, CDR1 is LNHNV and CDR2 YYDKDF (reference sequence). This CDR3 spans 14 amino acids. The CDR3 nucleotides read TGTGCCACCAGCAGAGGCGGGCAGAACTATGGCTACACCTTC. Protein sequence: CATSRGGQNYGYTF.

The chain carries TRBV3-1 (or the pseudogene TRBV3-2) and TRBJ1-6; the D gene is possibly TRBD1 (6 bases). V dropped 0 bases and J dropped 3 bases, with 15 bases sitting between them. Germline CDR1 is LGHDT and CDR2 is YNNKEL (reference sequence). This CDR3 spans 18 amino acids. CDR3 sequence: CASSQDKHRVGYNSPLHF. Written as DNA, the CDR3 is TGTGCCAGCAGCCAAGACAAACACAGGGTGGGCTATAATTCACCCCTCCACTTT.

The rearrangement links TRBV7-3 to TRBJ2-1; D uncertain. CDR1 SGHTA and CDR2 FQGTGA come from the germline V gene. Trimming removed 4 bases from V and 2 bases from J, with 12 bases in between. CDR3 length: 15 residues. In DNA, the CDR3 is TGTGCCAGCAGCTCCCCGGAGAACGCCTACAATGAGCAGTTCTTC. Its translation: CASSSPENAYNEQFF. The variable domain in full, with the rest retrieved from reference TRBV7-3 and TRBJ2-1, is GAGVSQTPSNKVTEKGKYVELRCDPISGHTALYWYRQSLGQGPEFLIYFQGTGAADDSGLPNDRFFAVRPEGSVSTLKIQRTERGDSAVYLCASSSPENAYNEQFFGPGTRLTVL.

CDR3 amino acids: CAWSTPGLNYEQYF. CDR3 sequence (DNA): TGTGCCTGGAGCACACCGGGACTTAACTACGAGCAGTACTTC. The chain has TRBV30 and TRBJ2-7, with D possibly being TRBD2 (6 bases). This CDR3 comprises 14 residues. Germline CDR1 GTSNPN, CDR2 SVGIG (reference sequence). V gave up 3 bases and J gave up 3 bases, with 15 bases separating them.

The CDR3 sequence is CASSQAGLIDSPLHF. The CDR3 DNA reads TGTGCCAGCAGCCAAGCGGGGCTTATTGATTCACCCCTCCACTTT. J is TRBJ1-6 and V is TRBV3-1 (or the pseudogene TRBV3-2), with a tentative D call TRBD1 (5 bases). Deletions cut 1 base from V and 8 bases from J, with 12 bases between. This CDR3 is built from 15 residues. The germline V gene has CDR1 LGHDT and CDR2 YNNKEL (reference sequence).

The rearrangement links TRBV4-1 to TRBJ1-3, with D hard to call. The V end was cut by 0 bases, the J end by 0 bases, with 9 bases between. CDR3 length: 16 residues. Per germline, CDR1 MGHRA and CDR2 YSYEKL. The CDR3 spells CASSQEDRVSGNTIYF. CDR3 bases: TGCGCCAGCAGCCAAGAAGACCGAGTCTCTGGAAACACCATATATTTT.

The chain has TRBV7-2 and TRBJ2-2; D gene ambiguous. The CDR3 has 15 amino acids. Trimming shortened V by 1 base and J by 6 bases, and 12 bases separated the two germline ends. Germline values: CDR1 SGHTA, CDR2 FQGNSA. The CDR3 DNA sequence: TGTGCCAGCAGCTTAGAGTCGTCGACCCCCGGGGAGCTGTTTTTT. Protein product: CASSLESSTPGELFF.

The chain couples TRBV28 to TRBJ2-4, with TRBD1 matching 7 bases. The CDR3 is 17 amino acids. Germline CDR1 and CDR2: MDHEN and SYDVKM. V shed 1 base, J shed 0 bases, and the junction held 6 bases outside the gene matches. The CDR3 sequence is CASSLYRGGGAKNIQYF. The CDR3 DNA reads TGTGCCAGCAGTTTATACAGGGGTGGGGGAGCCAAAAACATTCAGTACTTC.

This chain joins TRBV19 and TRBJ2-2; TRBD1 matches at 10 bases. Trimming at V came to 7 bases and at J to 4 bases, leaving 12 bases not matched to a gene. Per the germline V gene, CDR1 is LNHDA and CDR2 is SQIVND (reference sequence). The CDR3 covers 17 residues. CDR3: CASNSDRGFFSTGELFF. Written as DNA, the CDR3 is TGTGCCAGTAACTCGGACAGGGGGTTCTTTAGCACCGGGGAGCTGTTTTTT. Drawing the rest from reference TRBV19 and TRBJ2-2, the complete variable domain is DGGITQSPKYLFRKEGQNVTLSCEQNLNHDAMYWYRQDPGQGLRLIYYSQIVNDFQKGDIAEGYSVSREKKESFPLTVTSAQKNPTAFYLCASNSDRGFFSTGELFFGEGSRLTVL.

Only one count was recorded for this clone. The V call is TRBV7-2, the J call TRBJ1-6; TRBD1 matches 7 bases. CDR1 and CDR2 from the germline V gene are SGHTA and FQGNSA. V shed 4 bases and J 10 bases; nucleotides not matched to a gene: 10. The CDR3 is made up of 15 amino acids. CDR3: CASSSLTGRASPLHF. CDR3 nucleotide sequence: TGTGCCAGCAGCTCGTTGACAGGGCGAGCCTCACCCCTCCACTTT.

The chain employs TRBV27 and TRBJ2-1, with D uncertain. Germline V lookup: CDR1 MNHEY, CDR2 SMNVEV (reference sequence). Deletions cut 2 bases from V and 6 bases from J, with 8 bases between. The CDR3 covers 13 residues. The CDR3 coding sequence is TGTGCCAGCAGTTTAAGCCTAACCAATGAGCAGTTCTTC. Its protein product is CASSLSLTNEQFF.

J is TRBJ1-2 and V is TRBV5-5, with D perhaps TRBD1 (6 bases). Germline lookup yields CDR1 SGHKS and CDR2 YYEKEE (reference sequence). V dropped 10 bases and J dropped 3 bases, with 13 bases sitting between them. The CDR3 is 12 residues long. The CDR3 loop reads CADTDSYYGYTF. The DNA of the CDR3 is TGTGCCGACACGGACAGCTACTATGGCTACACCTTC. The entire variable domain, with the rest obtained from reference TRBV5-5 and TRBJ1-2, is as follows: DAGVTQSPTHLIKTRGQQVTLRCSPISGHKSVSWYQQVLGQGPQFIFQYYEKEERGRGNFPDRFSARQFPNYSSELNVNALLLGDSALYLCADTDSYYGYTFGSGTRLTVV.

This clone was recorded once. This rearrangement joins TRBV18 to TRBJ1-2, with 9 bases aligning to TRBD1. After removal of 6 bases from V and 6 bases from J, the junction contained 8 bases not matched to a gene. The germline gives CDR1 KGHSH, CDR2 LQKENI. The CDR3 consists of 14 residues. The CDR3 nucleotides are TGTGCCAGCTCCGCTTGGACAGGGGAGCATGGCTACACCTTC. It codes for CASSAWTGEHGYTF.

The chain is built from TRBV19 and TRBJ2-7; possibly TRBD1 for D (5 bases). Germline values: CDR1 LNHDA, CDR2 SQIVND (reference sequence). Trimming took 5 bases from V and 0 from J, leaving 8 bases between them. This CDR3 region has 13 residues. CDR3 nucleotide sequence: TGTGCCAGTAGTTGGGGCAGCTCCTACGAGCAGTACTTC. Residues: CASSWGSSYEQYF.

The rearrangement joins TRBV18 to TRBJ1-2; possible D gene TRBD1, 5 bases. The CDR3 spans 14 residues. Germline V gene data show CDR1 as KGHSH and CDR2 as LQKENI. Trimming cost V 2 bases and J 4 bases, with 11 bases left between them. The DNA of the CDR3 is TGTGCCAGCTCACCAGGGGCGCCAGGCTATGGCTACACCTTC. Amino acids: CASSPGAPGYGYTF.

The J gene is TRBJ2-5, the V gene TRBV30; 7 bases are shared with TRBD2. Germline CDR1 is GTSNPN and CDR2 is SVGIG (reference sequence). The CDR3 is 12 residues long. V trimming: 5 bases; J trimming: 3 bases; junction bases outside the gene matches: 3. Here the CDR3 DNA reads TGTGCCTGGGACCGGGGGGAAGAGACCCAGTACTTC. Translation: CAWDRGEETQYF.

V gene TRBV29-1 combines with J gene TRBJ2-7, with D perhaps TRBD2 (6 bases). This CDR3 is 15 amino acids long. Trimming pared 3 bases from V and 5 bases from J, leaving 20 bases between. Germline V gene data show CDR1 as SQVTM and CDR2 as ANQGSEA. The chain's CDR3 is CSVDSIRGSLNEQYF. The CDR3 nucleotides are TGCAGCGTTGACTCCATCCGGGGGAGTCTAAACGAGCAGTACTTC.

The V gene is TRBV4-2, the J gene TRBJ2-3, with 16 nucleotides matching TRBD2. The CDR3 is made up of 17 amino acids. V was clipped by 1 base and J by 6 bases; unmatched bases: 4. Germline V CDR1 and CDR2: LGHNA, YNFKEQ. CDR3 loop: CASSQAGLAGGYDTQYF. The CDR3 DNA is TGTGCCAGCAGCCAAGCGGGACTAGCGGGGGGGTATGATACGCAGTATTTT.